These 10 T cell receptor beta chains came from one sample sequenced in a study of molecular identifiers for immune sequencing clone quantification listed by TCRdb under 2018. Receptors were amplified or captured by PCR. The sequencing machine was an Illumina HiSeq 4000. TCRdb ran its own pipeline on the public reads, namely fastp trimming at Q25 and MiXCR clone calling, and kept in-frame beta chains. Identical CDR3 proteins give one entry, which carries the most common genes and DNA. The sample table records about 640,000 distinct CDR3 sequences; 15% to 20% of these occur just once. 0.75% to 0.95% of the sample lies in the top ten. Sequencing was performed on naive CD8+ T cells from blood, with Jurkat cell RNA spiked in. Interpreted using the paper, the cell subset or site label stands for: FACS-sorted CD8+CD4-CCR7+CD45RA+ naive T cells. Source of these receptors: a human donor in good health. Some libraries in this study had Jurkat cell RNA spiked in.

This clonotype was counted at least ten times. The CDR3: CASSFDRGHYEQYF. CDR3 sequence (DNA): TGTGCCAGCAGCTTTGACAGGGGACACTACGAGCAGTACTTC. The chain has TRBV5-4 and TRBJ2-7, with 8 nucleotides matching TRBD1. After removal of 2 bases from V and 3 bases from J, the junction contained 4 bases not matched to a gene. Germline V CDR1 and CDR2: SGHNT, YYREEE (reference sequence). This CDR3 has 14 amino acids.

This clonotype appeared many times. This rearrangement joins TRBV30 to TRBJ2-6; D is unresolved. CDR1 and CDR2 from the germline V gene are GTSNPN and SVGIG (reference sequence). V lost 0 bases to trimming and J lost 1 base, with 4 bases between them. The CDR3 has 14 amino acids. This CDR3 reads CAWSVESGANVLTF. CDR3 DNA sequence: TGTGCCTGGAGTGTGGAGTCTGGGGCCAACGTCCTGACTTTC.

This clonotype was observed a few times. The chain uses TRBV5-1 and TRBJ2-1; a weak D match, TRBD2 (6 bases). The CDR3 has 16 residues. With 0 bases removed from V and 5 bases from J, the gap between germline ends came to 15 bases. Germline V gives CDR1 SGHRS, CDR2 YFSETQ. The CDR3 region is CASSLAGGGLDNEQFF. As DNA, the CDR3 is TGCGCCAGCAGCTTGGCCGGGGGAGGACTGGACAATGAGCAGTTCTTC.

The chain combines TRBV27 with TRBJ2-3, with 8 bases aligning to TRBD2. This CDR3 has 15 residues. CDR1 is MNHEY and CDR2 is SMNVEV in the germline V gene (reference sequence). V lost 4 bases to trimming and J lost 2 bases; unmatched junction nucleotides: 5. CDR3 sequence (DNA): TGTGCCAGCAGTTGGCGCGGGAGGTACACAGATACGCAGTATTTT. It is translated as CASSWRGRYTDTQYF.

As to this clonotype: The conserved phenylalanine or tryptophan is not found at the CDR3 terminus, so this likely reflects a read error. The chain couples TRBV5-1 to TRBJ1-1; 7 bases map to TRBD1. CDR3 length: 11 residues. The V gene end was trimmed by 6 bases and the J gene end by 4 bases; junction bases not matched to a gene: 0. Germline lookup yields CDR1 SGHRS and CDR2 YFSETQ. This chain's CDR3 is CASNRGTEAFC. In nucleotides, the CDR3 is TGCGCCAGCAACAGGGGCACTGAAGCTTTCTGT.

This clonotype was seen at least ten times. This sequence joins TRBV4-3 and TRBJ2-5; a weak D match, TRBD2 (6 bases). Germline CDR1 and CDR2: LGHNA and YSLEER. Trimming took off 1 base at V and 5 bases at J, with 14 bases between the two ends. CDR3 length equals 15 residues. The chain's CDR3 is CASSQARGSGETQYF. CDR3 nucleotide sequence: TGCGCCAGCAGCCAAGCCCGGGGGAGCGGCGAGACCCAGTACTTC.

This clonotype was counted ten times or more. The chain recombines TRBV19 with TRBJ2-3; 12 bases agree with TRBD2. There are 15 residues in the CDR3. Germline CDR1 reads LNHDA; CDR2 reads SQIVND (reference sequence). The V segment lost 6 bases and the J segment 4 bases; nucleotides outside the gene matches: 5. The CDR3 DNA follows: TGTGCCAGTAGAGCGACTAGCGGGAGCGCAGATACGCAGTATTTT. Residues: CASRATSGSADTQYF.

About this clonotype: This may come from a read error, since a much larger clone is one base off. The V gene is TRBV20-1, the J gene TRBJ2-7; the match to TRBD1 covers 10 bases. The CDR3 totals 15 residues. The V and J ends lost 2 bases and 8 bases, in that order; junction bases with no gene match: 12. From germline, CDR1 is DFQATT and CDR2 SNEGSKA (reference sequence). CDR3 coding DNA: TGCAGTGCTAGATGGCGGACAGGGGGTCCGTACAAGCAGTACTTC. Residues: CSARWRTGGPYKQYF.

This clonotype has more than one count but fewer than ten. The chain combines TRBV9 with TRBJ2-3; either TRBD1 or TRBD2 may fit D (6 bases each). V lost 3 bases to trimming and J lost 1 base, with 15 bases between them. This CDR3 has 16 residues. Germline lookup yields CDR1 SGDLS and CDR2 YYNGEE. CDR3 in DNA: TGTGCCAGCAGCGGGGCTAGTGGGGGGCGCACAGATACGCAGTATTTT. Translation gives CASSGASGGRTDTQYF.

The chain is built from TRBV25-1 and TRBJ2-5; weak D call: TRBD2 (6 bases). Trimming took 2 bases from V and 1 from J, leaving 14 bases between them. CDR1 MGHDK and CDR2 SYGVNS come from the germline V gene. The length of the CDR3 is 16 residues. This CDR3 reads CASSEVGGASQETQYF. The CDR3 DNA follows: TGTGCCAGCAGTGAAGTTGGCGGGGCGTCCCAAGAGACCCAGTACTTC.